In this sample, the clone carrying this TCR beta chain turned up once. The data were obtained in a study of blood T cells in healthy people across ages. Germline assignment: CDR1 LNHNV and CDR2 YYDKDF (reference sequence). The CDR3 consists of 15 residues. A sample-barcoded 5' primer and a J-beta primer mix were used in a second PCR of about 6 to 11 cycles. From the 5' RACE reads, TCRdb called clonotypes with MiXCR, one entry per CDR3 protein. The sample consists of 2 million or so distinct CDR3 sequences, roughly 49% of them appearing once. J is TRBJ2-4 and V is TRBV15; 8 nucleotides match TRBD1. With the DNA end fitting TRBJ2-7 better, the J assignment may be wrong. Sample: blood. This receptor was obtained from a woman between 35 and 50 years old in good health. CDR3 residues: CATSRGSGDRGEQYF. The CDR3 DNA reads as TGTGCCACCAGCAGAGGATCCGGCGACAGGGGCGAGCAGTACTTC.